This T cell receptor beta chain originates from a study of blood T cell repertoires in COVID-19. In the original workflow: Amplification with reference gene primers provided the estimates of nucleated cell counts. Some clones are missing from TCRdb's copy, which holds only in-frame ones; the method was immunoSEQ multiplex PCR. The V and J calls and clone size come from that table; D and trimming were worked out from the DNA. The table lists some 300,000 clones, roughly 90% of them singletons. V lost 6 bases, J lost 4 bases, and 9 bases stayed unmatched. The CDR3 contains 14 residues. CDR1 is SQVTM and CDR2 is ANQGSEA in the germline V gene. Everyone who took part was 18 to 89 years old, and they came from 24 US areas.

Input material: PBMCs or T cells enriched from blood (not recorded which). The V gene is TRBV29-1, the J gene TRBJ2-1; 7 bases align to TRBD1. The TCR sequence derives from a woman younger than 45 who had recovered from COVID-19. The CDR3 DNA follows: TGCAGCGTGGCTATTGGACAGGAATACAATGAGCAGTTCTTC. Protein sequence: CSVAIGQEYNEQFF.